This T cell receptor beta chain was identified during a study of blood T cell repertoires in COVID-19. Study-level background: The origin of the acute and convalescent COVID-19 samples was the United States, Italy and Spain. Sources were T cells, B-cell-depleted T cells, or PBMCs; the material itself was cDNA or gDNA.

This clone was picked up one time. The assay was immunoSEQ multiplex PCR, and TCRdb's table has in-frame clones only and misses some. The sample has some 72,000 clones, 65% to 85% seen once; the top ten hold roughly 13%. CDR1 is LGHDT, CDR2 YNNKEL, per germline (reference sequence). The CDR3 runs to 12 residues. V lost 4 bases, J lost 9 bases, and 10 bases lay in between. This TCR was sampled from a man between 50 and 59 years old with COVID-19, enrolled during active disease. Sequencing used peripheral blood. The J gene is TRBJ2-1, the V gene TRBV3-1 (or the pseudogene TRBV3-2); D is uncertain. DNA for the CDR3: TGTGCCAGCAGCCCCCTGGGCCGTGAGCAGTTCTTC. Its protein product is CASSPLGREQFF.